This T cell receptor beta chain originates from a study of blood T cell repertoires in COVID-19. The CDR3 consists of 14 residues. Germline values: CDR1 SGDLS, CDR2 YYNGEE. V lost 0 bases, J lost 7 bases, and 6 bases stayed unmatched. This clone occurred a few times. Original processing notes: Amplification with reference gene primers provided the estimates of nucleated cell counts. The method was immunoSEQ multiplex PCR; TCRdb's version includes in-frame clones alone and lacks a portion of them. V, J and clone size are those of that table, while D and trimming were read from the DNA. In the table there are under 350,000 clones, over 65% of which are singletons.

The V call is TRBV9, the J call TRBJ1-2, with 7 bases lining up with TRBD1. What was sequenced was peripheral blood. The sequence came from a man aged 60 to 69 who had recovered from COVID-19. The chain's CDR3 is CASSVGRGQGGYTF. CDR3 bases: TGTGCCAGCAGCGTAGGGAGGGGGCAAGGTGGCTACACCTTC. Together with reference TRBV9 and TRBJ1-2, the CDR3 gives the full variable domain: DSGVTQTPKHLITATGQRVTLRCSPRSGDLSVYWYQQSLDQGLQFLIQYYNGEERAKGNILERFSAQQFPDLHSELNLSSLELGDSALYFCASSVGRGQGGYTFGSGTRLTVV.